This T cell receptor (beta chain) was recovered during a study of shared clonotypes between healthy human individuals. The overall study: Sampling drew on donors who were a couple of women and a few men aged 18 to 49.

The V gene's germline CDR1 is SGHRS and CDR2 YFSETQ. With 3 bases clipped from V and 4 bases from J, the junction kept 8 bases outside the gene matches. The CDR3 sequence is 15 residues long. With regard to this clone: Its target is not known.

TCRdb's copy holds only in-frame clones and misses some; the assay was immunoSEQ multiplex PCR. The table records 950,000 to 1,200,000 clones, roughly 80% of them present only once. General study findings and limits: Estimated richness was generally greater in naive than memory subsets.

This receptor was taken from a man aged 18 to 30 in good health. Some clones in this sample may be carry-over from other donors' samples. The V and J genes are TRBV5-1 and TRBJ1-2; 8 positions match TRBD1. Sequencing was performed on memory CD4+ T cells from PBMCs. The sample's subset: CD45RA-negative fraction. CDR3: CASSSPPDRVYGYTF. CDR3 DNA sequence: TGCGCCAGCAGCTCGCCCCCGGACAGGGTCTATGGCTACACCTTC.